Presented here are 25 T cell receptor beta chains from one specimen sequenced in a study of shared clonotypes between healthy human individuals. Sequencing used immunoSEQ multiplex PCR; TCRdb keeps in-frame clones, though not all of them. The sample lists a few hundred thousand clones, almost 97% seen once, with approximately 0.057% in the top ten. The sequenced sample was naive CD4+ T cells sorted from blood. Subset denoted: CD45RA+ positively selected. These receptors were obtained from a woman in her 30s in good health.

The chain couples TRBV28 to TRBJ2-1; D is uncertain. The CDR3 contains 13 residues. CDR1 and CDR2 (germline): MDHEN, SYDVKM. V lost 4 bases and J 6 bases, leaving 10 bases between the germline ends. The CDR3 DNA reads TGTGCCAGCAGTTACGGGCCCCGCAATGAGCAGTTCTTC. Encoded protein: CASSYGPRNEQFF.

The chain uses TRBV28 and TRBJ2-5, with D possibly called TRBD1 or TRBD2 (7 bases each). Germline CDR1 reads MDHEN; CDR2 reads SYDVKM. The CDR3 runs 14 residues. DNA of the CDR3: TGTGCGTGCAGCAGGGGGGGAGTGTCAGAGACCCAGTACTTC. Residues: CACSRGGVSETQYF.

The chain carries TRBV2 and TRBJ2-7; 10 bases match TRBD2. The CDR3 has 14 amino acids. J gave up 6 bases and V 7 bases, and 9 bases lay outside the gene matches. Germline lookup yields CDR1 SNHLY and CDR2 FYNNEI. CDR3 in DNA: TGTGCCAGCACATCTAGCGGGAGCCCCTCCGAGCAGTACTTC. Translating gives CASTSSGSPSEQYF.

The V gene is TRBV29-1, the J gene TRBJ1-1; tentatively, D is TRBD1 (6 bases). CDR3 length equals 11 residues. The germline V gene encodes CDR1 SQVTM and CDR2 ANQGSEA. Trimming cost V 7 bases and J 1 base, with 7 bases left between them. The chain's CDR3 is CSGGQNTEAFF. DNA for the CDR3: TGCAGCGGGGGACAGAACACTGAAGCTTTCTTT.

The chain links TRBV9 to TRBJ1-2; tentatively, D is TRBD1 (6 bases). The CDR3 is 13 amino acids. The ends were cut back, 1 base at V and 8 bases at J, with 12 bases in the middle. Germline-derived CDR1 and CDR2 are SGDLS and YYNGEE. Here the CDR3 reads CASSVLQGWGYTF. The CDR3, as DNA: TGTGCCAGCAGCGTACTACAGGGCTGGGGCTACACCTTC.

The chain is built from TRBV28 and TRBJ2-1, with D possibly TRBD1 on 5 matching bases. The CDR3 extends over 15 amino acids. Between the trimmed V and J ends, which lost 2 bases and 4 bases, there was a span of 12 bases. Germline V gives CDR1 MDHEN, CDR2 SYDVKM. CDR3 residues: CASSLNPDNYNEQFF. The CDR3 bases are TGTGCCAGCAGTTTAAACCCGGACAATTACAATGAGCAGTTCTTC.

This chain uses TRBV5-1 with TRBJ2-3; 15 nucleotides line up with TRBD2. CDR1 and CDR2 from the germline V gene are SGHRS and YFSETQ. J gave up 4 bases and V 3 bases, and 9 bases lay outside the gene matches. The CDR3 has 18 residues. For the CDR3, the DNA is TGCGCCAGCAGCTGGGGAGGGACTAGCGGGAGGAACCCAGATACGCAGTATTTT. This translates into CASSWGGTSGRNPDTQYF.

The J gene is TRBJ2-3, the V gene TRBV15, with 7 nucleotides matching TRBD2. V lost 4 bases and J lost 0; bases outside the gene matches: 10. The CDR3 sequence is 17 residues long. Germline V gives CDR1 LNHNV, CDR2 YYDKDF (reference sequence). The CDR3 coding sequence is TGTGCCACCAGCATTGGGAGGCTAGCGGTTAGCACAGATACGCAGTATTTT. This encodes CATSIGRLAVSTDTQYF.

The chain employs TRBV27 and TRBJ1-1; D unclear. The ends were cut back, 10 bases at V and 5 bases at J, with 14 bases in the middle. CDR3 length: 12 residues. In germline, CDR1 is MNHEY, CDR2 SMNVEV (reference sequence). CDR3 DNA sequence: TGTGCCAACCCGACCCGAAGGACTGAAGCTTTCTTT. It yields the protein CANPTRRTEAFF.

The chain uses TRBV5-4 and TRBJ1-2, with 7 bases lining up with TRBD1. V shed 6 bases and J 7 bases; nucleotides not matched to a gene: 12. Germline lookup yields CDR1 SGHNT and CDR2 YYREEE (reference sequence). This CDR3 spans 14 amino acids. DNA for the CDR3: TGTGCCAGCACCAGGTTGGAGGGGGCGGGTGGCTACACCTTC. Protein sequence: CASTRLEGAGGYTF.

J is TRBJ1-2 and V is TRBV4-1; TRBD1 agrees at 10 bases. Unmatched junction bases numbered 7, after V lost 1 base and J lost 2 bases. CDR1 and CDR2 from the germline V gene are MGHRA and YSYEKL. The CDR3 covers 17 residues. The CDR3 DNA reads TGCGCCAGCAGCCAAGGGCAGGGACAGGGGAGGAACTATGGCTACACCTTC. Its translation is CASSQGQGQGRNYGYTF.

V is TRBV19 and J is TRBJ2-7, with D perhaps TRBD2 (6 bases). Germline V gene lookup returns CDR1 LNHDA and CDR2 SQIVND (reference sequence). Trimming removed 3 bases at V and 3 bases at J, with 12 bases between. There are 14 residues in the CDR3. The DNA of the CDR3 is TGTGCCAGTAGTATCGATAGGACTAACTACGAGCAGTACTTC. As protein: CASSIDRTNYEQYF.

The chain recombines TRBV4-1 with TRBJ1-3; D uncertain. The CDR3 spans 15 residues. Germline V gene data show CDR1 as MGHRA and CDR2 as YSYEKL. V lost 0 bases and J lost 0, with 6 bases in between. The CDR3 spells CASSQDHLSGNTIYF. The CDR3 DNA reads as TGCGCCAGCAGCCAAGACCACCTCTCTGGAAACACCATATATTTT.

The rearrangement uses TRBV5-1 and TRBJ2-7; 8 bases map to TRBD2. The CDR3 spans 15 residues. The V gene end was trimmed by 6 bases and the J gene end by 0 bases; junction bases not matched to a gene: 8. Per the germline V gene, CDR1 is SGHRS and CDR2 is YFSETQ. CDR3 amino acids: CASMELSGSSYEQYF. CDR3 coding DNA: TGCGCCAGCATGGAGCTAAGCGGGAGCTCCTACGAGCAGTACTTC.

The J gene is TRBJ2-2, the V gene TRBV11-2; tentative D call: TRBD1 (6 bases). Trimming removed 5 bases at V and 4 bases at J, with 11 bases between. There are 14 residues in the CDR3. The V gene's germline CDR1 is SGHAT and CDR2 FQNNGV. DNA for the CDR3: TGTGCCAGCAGCCCAAGGACAGTCACCGGGGAGCTGTTTTTT. Protein sequence: CASSPRTVTGELFF.

This chain joins TRBV28 and TRBJ2-7, with TRBD2 as a possible D gene (5 bases). Germline lookup yields CDR1 MDHEN and CDR2 SYDVKM. V was shortened by 6 bases and J by 4 bases, with 19 bases between the two germline ends. This CDR3 is 15 amino acids long. CDR3: CASRTSLVKGYEQYF. In DNA form, the CDR3 reads TGTGCCAGCAGAACCTCACTAGTTAAAGGGTACGAGCAGTACTTC.

This clone was found once. V gene TRBV4-1 combines with J gene TRBJ1-4, with D unclear. CDR3 length equals 12 residues. Germline V gene data show CDR1 as MGHRA and CDR2 as YSYEKL. The V and J ends lost 1 base and 7 bases respectively, with 4 bases between them. CDR3 DNA sequence: TGCGCCAGCAGCCAAGTCGCTGAAAAACTGTTTTTT. As protein: CASSQVAEKLFF.

This sequence joins TRBV5-6 and TRBJ2-1, with D uncertain. This CDR3 has 15 residues. Trimming removed 0 bases at V and 8 bases at J, with 15 bases between. Germline V gives CDR1 SGHDT, CDR2 YYEEEE. The CDR3 protein is CASSLETTALHEQFF. The CDR3 DNA is TGTGCCAGCAGCTTGGAGACCACCGCGCTCCATGAGCAGTTCTTC.

The chain uses TRBV11-2 and TRBJ2-7; a weak D match, TRBD2 (7 bases). This CDR3 has 14 residues. Trimming pared 4 bases from V and 6 bases from J, leaving 16 bases between. Germline-derived CDR1 and CDR2 are SGHAT and FQNNGV. The CDR3 sequence: CASSSAVGGREQYF. The CDR3 nucleotides are TGTGCCAGCAGCTCCGCCGTGGGGGGGCGCGAGCAGTACTTC.

In its sample, this clone was seen once. The CDR3 region has the DNA TGTGCCAGCAGTTTAGGCGATAGCAATCAGCCCCAGCATTTT. The encoded protein is CASSLGDSNQPQHF. This chain connects TRBV27 to TRBJ1-5; the D is unclear. Germline CDR1 and CDR2: MNHEY and SMNVEV (reference sequence). V was trimmed by 2 bases and J by 0 bases, leaving 5 bases between them. The CDR3 length is 14 residues.

The chain employs TRBV28 and TRBJ2-7, with 11 bases aligning to TRBD2. The CDR3 has 15 amino acids. Looked up from germline, CDR1 is MDHEN and CDR2 is SYDVKM. The V segment lost 4 bases and the J segment 1 base; nucleotides outside the gene matches: 3. The CDR3, as DNA: TGTGCCAGCAGTTCGGGACTAGCGGCTTCCTACGAGCAGTACTTC. This codes for CASSSGLAASYEQYF.

This chain joins TRBV6-6 and TRBJ2-5; 8 nucleotides match TRBD2. The J segment lost 0 bases and the V segment lost 2 bases, leaving 5 bases of the junction unmatched. The CDR3 is 16 residues long. CDR1 and CDR2 (germline): MNHNY, SVGAGI (reference sequence). The CDR3 bases are TGTGCCAGCAGTTACGTAGCGGGGTTGTACCAAGAGACCCAGTACTTC. Amino acids: CASSYVAGLYQETQYF.

The V and J genes are TRBV6-5 and TRBJ2-5; TRBD1 matches at 9 bases. V lost 0 bases to trimming and J lost 5 bases; unmatched junction nucleotides: 4. The CDR3 length is 15 residues. The germline gives CDR1 MNHEY, CDR2 SVGAGI. The CDR3: CASSYSNRGRETQYF. CDR3 DNA: TGTGCCAGCAGTTACTCGAACAGGGGGCGCGAGACCCAGTACTTC.

This chain joins TRBV30 and TRBJ1-5, with unresolved D. This CDR3 contains 13 residues. Trimming cost V 3 bases and J 5 bases, with 11 bases left between them. CDR1 and CDR2 (germline): GTSNPN, SVGIG (reference sequence). In DNA form, the CDR3 reads TGTGCCTGGAGCGGCCTGGACTATCAGCCCCAGCATTTT. It is translated as CAWSGLDYQPQHF.

This clone was observed once. The chain couples TRBV11-2 to TRBJ2-1; weak D call: TRBD2 (5 bases). The germline V gene encodes CDR1 SGHAT and CDR2 FQNNGV. The CDR3 totals 15 residues. Trimming took off 5 bases at V and 0 bases at J, with 11 bases between the two ends. CDR3 in DNA: TGTGCCAGCAGCAGGACTCAAAACTCCTACAATGAGCAGTTCTTC. It yields the protein CASSRTQNSYNEQFF.